The 10 T cell receptor beta chains below all came from one sample that was sequenced in a study of blood T cell repertoires in COVID-19. The assay was immunoSEQ multiplex PCR, and TCRdb's table has in-frame clones only and misses some. The profile shows roughly 280,000 clones, 80% to 90% of them singletons. Sequenced material: PBMCs or T cells enriched from blood (not recorded which). The receptors originated from a woman aged 18 to 35 who had recovered from COVID-19.

J is TRBJ2-7 and V is TRBV5-1; TRBD2 agrees at 8 bases. The germline gives CDR1 SGHRS, CDR2 YFSETQ. The trim removed 0 bases at V and 10 bases at J, leaving 18 bases unmatched. This CDR3 spans 17 amino acids. In DNA form, the CDR3 reads TGCGCCAGCAGCTTGGTCCCAACTAGCGGAAGGCGGCTGACACAGTACTTC. This translates into CASSLVPTSGRRLTQYF. Combining the CDR3 with reference TRBV5-1 and TRBJ2-7 gives the whole variable domain KAGVTQTPRYLIKTRGQQVTLSCSPISGHRSVSWYQQTPGQGLQFLFEYFSETQRNKGNFPGRFSGRQFSNSRSEMNVSTLELGDSALYLCASSLVPTSGRRLTQYFGPGTRLTVT.

The rearrangement links TRBV19 to TRBJ1-6; TRBD1 might be the D (5 bases). Germline V gene data show CDR1 as LNHDA and CDR2 as SQIVND (reference sequence). V lost 4 bases to trimming and J lost 7 bases, with 11 bases between them. This CDR3 has 14 amino acids. CDR3 nucleotides: TGTGCCAGTAGTACCCGACAGAGGAATTCACCCCTCCACTTT. Translated, it gives CASSTRQRNSPLHF. Full variable domain (missing parts from reference TRBV19 and TRBJ1-6): DGGITQSPKYLFRKEGQNVTLSCEQNLNHDAMYWYRQDPGQGLRLIYYSQIVNDFQKGDIAEGYSVSREKKESFPLTVTSAQKNPTAFYLCASSTRQRNSPLHFGNGTRLTVT.

V gene TRBV20-1 combines with J gene TRBJ1-5; D is uncertain. V lost 3 bases, J lost 0 bases, and 15 bases lay in between. CDR3 length equals 16 residues. In germline, CDR1 is DFQATT, CDR2 SNEGSKA (reference sequence). The CDR3 DNA follows: TGCAGTGCTAGTCGGTCGAGTGGCGGTAGCAATCAGCCCCAGCATTTT. Encoded protein: CSASRSSGGSNQPQHF.

This chain connects TRBV27 to TRBJ2-5, with 10 bases matching TRBD2. The ends lost 6 bases at V and 5 bases at J; junction bases unmatched: 15. Germline-derived CDR1 and CDR2 are MNHEY and SMNVEV (reference sequence). The CDR3 runs to 17 residues. CDR3 nucleotides: TGTGCCAGCAGCTCTCCCAGCGGGGGGGCCGGGGAGGAGACCCAGTACTTC. Encoded protein: CASSSPSGGAGEETQYF.

This clone has just one count. The chain uses TRBV5-1 and TRBJ1-2, with no clear D. The CDR3 length is 11 residues. The germline V and J ends were trimmed by 4 bases and 7 bases, with 8 bases remaining between them. Germline V gene data show CDR1 as SGHRS and CDR2 as YFSETQ. CDR3 in amino acids: CASSLAGGYTF. CDR3 bases: TGCGCCAGCAGCCTGGCAGGTGGCTACACCTTC. Full variable domain (missing parts from reference TRBV5-1 and TRBJ1-2): KAGVTQTPRYLIKTRGQQVTLSCSPISGHRSVSWYQQTPGQGLQFLFEYFSETQRNKGNFPGRFSGRQFSNSRSEMNVSTLELGDSALYLCASSLAGGYTFGSGTRLTVV.

The V gene is TRBV15, the J gene TRBJ2-5; 11 nucleotides agree with TRBD1. Per germline, CDR1 LNHNV and CDR2 YYDKDF (reference sequence). V trimming: 3 bases; J trimming: 5 bases; junction bases outside the gene matches: 5. The CDR3 has 15 amino acids. The CDR3 bases are TGTGCCACCAGCAGGCGGACAGGGGGCGTTGAGACCCAGTACTTC. This sequence encodes CATSRRTGGVETQYF.

Here the CDR3 reads CASSRPEHYGYTF. CDR3 coding DNA: TGTGCCAGTAGTCGTCCCGAGCACTATGGCTACACCTTC. The J gene is TRBJ1-2, the V gene TRBV19, with D unresolved. Trimming shortened V by 5 bases and J by 3 bases, and 10 bases separated the two germline ends. The CDR3 length is 13 residues. Germline V gives CDR1 LNHDA, CDR2 SQIVND (reference sequence).

The chain couples TRBV7-6 to TRBJ2-1, with a weak D call TRBD2 (6 bases). This CDR3 region has 14 residues. Trimming stripped 4 bases from V and 8 bases from J, with 15 bases between. The V gene's germline CDR1 is SGHVS and CDR2 FNYEAQ. As DNA, the CDR3 is TGTGCCAGCAGCTCCCTCCGGGGGTGGGATGAGCAGTTCTTC. As protein: CASSSLRGWDEQFF. Using reference TRBV7-6 and TRBJ2-1 for the parts outside the CDR3, the full variable domain is GAGVSQSPRYKVTKRGQDVALRCDPISGHVSLYWYRQALGQGPEFLTYFNYEAQQDKSGLPNDRFSAERPEGSISTLTIQRTEQRDSAMYRCASSSLRGWDEQFFGPGTRLTVL.

The rearrangement links TRBV10-1 to TRBJ2-3, with TRBD1 as a possible D gene (5 bases). Germline-derived CDR1 and CDR2 are WNHNN and SYGVQD (reference sequence). The CDR3 extends over 12 amino acids. The germline V and J ends were trimmed by 8 bases and 2 bases, with 8 bases remaining between them. In DNA, the CDR3 is TGCGCCAGCGGGGCCTTCACAGATACGCAGTATTTT. Protein: CASGAFTDTQYF.

The chain recombines TRBV29-1 with TRBJ2-5; 11 nucleotides match TRBD2. V lost 7 bases, J lost 2 bases, and 6 bases stayed unmatched. CDR1 is SQVTM and CDR2 is ANQGSEA in the germline V gene. The CDR3 runs 14 residues. The CDR3 loop is CSAIAGGLQETQYF. CDR3 DNA: TGCAGCGCCATAGCGGGGGGGCTTCAAGAGACCCAGTACTTC.